The 29 T cell receptor beta chains in this list originate from one sample, sequenced in a study of shared clonotypes between healthy human individuals. Clones were sequenced by immunoSEQ multiplex PCR, and TCRdb holds only the in-frame ones, with some missing. Altogether some 790,000 clones are present, approximately 77% being singletons, with the ten largest covering about 1.8%. The specimen was memory CD4+ T cells sorted from blood. Subset: CD45RA-negative fraction. These receptors were obtained from a woman in her 30s in good health.

The genes are TRBV28 and TRBJ1-1; D is undetermined. CDR1 and CDR2 (germline): MDHEN, SYDVKM. The length of the CDR3 is 15 residues. The V gene lost 6 bases and the J gene lost 8 bases, with 22 bases spanning the gap. CDR3 DNA sequence: TGTGCCAGCAGATCGCGGAGGTCCTCCCTTGGGGAAGCTTTCTTT. Protein product: CASRSRRSSLGEAFF.

Regarding this clone: Other nucleotide sequences from this sample produce the same CDR3. CDR3 coding DNA: TGTGCCAGCAGCTTAGGTGGGGGCTTCAGCTACGAGCAGTACTTC. Its translation: CASSLGGGFSYEQYF. The genes are TRBV7-2 and TRBJ2-7; TRBD1 is a possible D gene (6 bases). From germline, CDR1 is SGHTA and CDR2 FQGNSA. V was pared by 1 base and J by 3 bases, with 13 bases between. This CDR3 has 15 amino acids.

The table lists this clone with many counts. The V gene is TRBV7-9, the J gene TRBJ2-2; weak D call: TRBD2 (6 bases). CDR3 length: 15 amino acids. The V gene lost 0 bases and the J gene lost 1 base, with 6 bases spanning the gap. Germline lookup yields CDR1 SEHNR and CDR2 FQNEAQ (reference sequence). DNA for the CDR3: TGTGCCAGCAGCTTAGCTAGCGGGAACACCGGGGAGCTGTTTTTT. It specifies CASSLASGNTGELFF.

This clone was observed a single time. The gene calls are TRBV6-1 and TRBJ1-1; tentative D call: TRBD1 (6 bases). In germline, CDR1 is MNHNS, CDR2 SASEGT. This CDR3 comprises 13 residues. With 3 bases removed from V and 12 bases from J, the gap between germline ends came to 17 bases. The CDR3 nucleotides read TGTGCCAGCAGTGATAGGGGTTGGGGGGCTACTTTCTTT. It is translated as CASSDRGWGATFF.

The chain carries TRBV19 and TRBJ1-5; 8 bases match TRBD1. After removal of 4 bases from V and 2 bases from J, the junction contained 7 bases not matched to a gene. The V gene's germline CDR1 is LNHDA and CDR2 SQIVND (reference sequence). This CDR3 contains 16 residues. Here the CDR3 reads CASSTGRGQGNQPQHF. The CDR3 DNA sequence: TGTGCCAGTAGTACGGGCAGGGGGCAAGGCAATCAGCCCCAGCATTTT.

The chain couples TRBV5-4 to TRBJ2-3, with 7 bases lining up with TRBD2. The V segment lost 3 bases and the J segment 4 bases; nucleotides outside the gene matches: 11. This CDR3 has 16 amino acids. The germline V gene has CDR1 SGHNT and CDR2 YYREEE (reference sequence). The CDR3 loop reads CASSWGDYPVADTQYF. CDR3 bases: TGTGCCAGCAGCTGGGGGGACTACCCGGTGGCAGATACGCAGTATTTT.

The chain carries TRBV12-1 and TRBJ2-7; the table names TRBD2, a call not compared with the DNA. TRBV12-1 corresponds to a pseudogene. The CDR3 length is 19 residues. CDR3 sequence: CASLVSVTSGQTWSYEQYF. The CDR3 DNA sequence: TGTGCCAGCTTGGTATCCGTTACTAGCGGCCAAACGTGGTCCTACGAGCAGTACTTC.

The chain carries TRBV10-3 and TRBJ2-2; 8 bases are a match to TRBD1. V was pared by 5 bases and J by 4 bases, with 9 bases of the junction left unmatched. CDR3 length: 16 amino acids. Germline loops: CDR1 ENHRY, CDR2 SYGVKD. The CDR3 DNA reads TGTGCCATCAGTTTCGGACAGGGTGGGAGCACCGGGGAGCTGTTTTTT. Protein: CAISFGQGGSTGELFF.

V is TRBV28 and J is TRBJ1-1; 7 nucleotides agree with TRBD1. CDR3 length: 14 amino acids. Germline CDR1 is MDHEN and CDR2 is SYDVKM. Losses at the gene ends were 5 bases for V and 3 bases for J; bases not matched to a gene: 6. This CDR3 is CASSTPGQHTEAFF. The CDR3 DNA reads as TGTGCCAGCAGTACACCGGGACAGCACACTGAAGCTTTCTTT.

The rearrangement uses TRBV27 and TRBJ1-2; D is unclear. Per the germline V gene, CDR1 is MNHEY and CDR2 is SMNVEV (reference sequence). The CDR3 extends over 13 amino acids. V lost 2 bases and J lost 10, with 14 bases in between. The DNA for the CDR3 is TGTGCCAGCAGTTTAGGGGTTAAGGCCGACTACACCTTC. Translating it yields CASSLGVKADYTF.

The chain recombines TRBV28 with TRBJ2-5, with TRBD2 identical over 12 bases. Germline V gene sequence: CDR1 MDHEN, CDR2 SYDVKM. With V trimmed by 6 bases and J by 2 bases, 7 bases remained unmatched. This CDR3 spans 16 amino acids. This CDR3 reads CASSPGLAGIQETQYF. CDR3 DNA: TGTGCCAGCAGCCCAGGACTAGCGGGGATACAAGAGACCCAGTACTTC.

This rearrangement joins TRBV28 to TRBJ2-2; D remains ambiguous. Germline lookup yields CDR1 MDHEN and CDR2 SYDVKM. Trimming took 2 bases from V and 2 from J, leaving 9 bases between them. The CDR3 is 15 residues long. CDR3 loop: CASSLGQKNTGELFF. The DNA for the CDR3 is TGTGCCAGCAGTTTAGGCCAGAAAAACACCGGGGAGCTGTTTTTT.

The chain is built from TRBV5-1 and TRBJ2-5, with D hard to call. This CDR3 is 11 amino acids long. From germline, CDR1 is SGHRS and CDR2 YFSETQ. Trimming removed 4 bases from V and 7 bases from J, with 8 bases in between. CDR3 in DNA: TGCGCCAGCAGCCGTCGTGGGACCCAGTACTTC. This gives the protein CASSRRGTQYF.

This sequence joins TRBV4-2 and TRBJ2-3; 10 bases fit TRBD2. The germline V gene has CDR1 LGHNA and CDR2 YNFKEQ. This CDR3 has 16 amino acids. V lost 1 base and J lost 6; bases outside the gene matches: 7. The CDR3 sequence is CASSQGSSGSQDTQYF. For the CDR3, the DNA is TGTGCCAGCAGCCAAGGTTCTAGCGGGAGCCAGGATACGCAGTATTTT.

This clone has more than one count but fewer than ten. The CDR3 region has the DNA TGTGCCAGCGGGCGGTTCGAGCAGTACTTC. The encoded protein is CASGRFEQYF. This chain links TRBV28 with TRBJ2-7, with D hard to call. The CDR3 sequence is 10 residues long. V was clipped by 8 bases and J by 6 bases, with 8 bases between them. Germline V gene data show CDR1 as MDHEN and CDR2 as SYDVKM.

This chain links TRBV19 with TRBJ2-6, with a weak D call TRBD1 (5 bases). The V end was cut by 1 base, the J end by 0 bases, with 13 bases between. This CDR3 comprises 18 residues. Per germline, CDR1 LNHDA and CDR2 SQIVND (reference sequence). In nucleotides, the CDR3 is TGTGCCAGTAGTATAGGGGTGACAGCCAGCTCTGGGGCCAACGTCCTGACTTTC. Protein product: CASSIGVTASSGANVLTF.

V gene TRBV21-1 combines with J gene TRBJ2-7. TRBV21-1 is shown as a pseudogene. This CDR3 has 13 residues. The CDR3: CASSVWDGYEQYF. CDR3 nucleotides: TGTGCCAGCAGCGTATGGGACGGCTACGAGCAGTACTTC.

The chain has TRBV6-5 and TRBJ2-5; TRBD2 matches 9 bases. V was clipped by 7 bases and J by 7 bases; unmatched bases: 10. The germline gives CDR1 MNHEY, CDR2 SVGAGI. The CDR3 contains 14 residues. The CDR3 loop reads CASTARAGGVTQYF. The CDR3 DNA reads TGTGCCAGCACCGCACGAGCGGGAGGCGTGACCCAGTACTTC.

V and J are TRBV5-1 and TRBJ2-1; D is perhaps TRBD2 (6 bases). The CDR3 totals 14 residues. Trimming took 3 bases from V and 4 from J, leaving 11 bases between them. Germline CDR1 SGHRS, CDR2 YFSETQ. The CDR3 nucleotides are TGCGCCAGCAGCTCCGGAGGGGAATACAATGAGCAGTTCTTC. Encoded protein: CASSSGGEYNEQFF.

V usage is TRBV28 and J usage is TRBJ2-1, with 8 bases aligning to TRBD2. V lost 4 bases and J lost 7; bases outside the gene matches: 9. Germline CDR1 MDHEN, CDR2 SYDVKM. The CDR3 extends over 15 amino acids. The CDR3 nucleotides are TGTGCCAGCAGTTCCGGGACTAGTTTATCTAATGAGCAGTTCTTC. This translates into CASSSGTSLSNEQFF.

Notes on this clone: This same CDR3 is encoded by further DNA sequences in the sample. The chain joins TRBV6-6 to TRBJ2-7; no clear D gene. V lost 4 bases, J lost 4 bases, and 8 bases lay in between. The CDR3 length is 12 residues. CDR1 is MNHNY and CDR2 is SVGAGI in the germline V gene (reference sequence). CDR3 DNA sequence: TGTGCCAGCAGTTCTCCGACTTACGAGCAGTACTTC. Translating it yields CASSSPTYEQYF.

The rearrangement uses TRBV27 and TRBJ2-7; a weak D match, TRBD2 (5 bases). Germline CDR1 is MNHEY and CDR2 is SMNVEV (reference sequence). This CDR3 has 15 residues. With 2 bases removed from V and 1 base from J, the gap between germline ends came to 12 bases. CDR3: CASSLGPSWSYEQYF. The CDR3 coding sequence is TGTGCCAGCAGTTTAGGCCCTAGCTGGTCCTACGAGCAGTACTTC.

The chain's CDR3 is CASSYSSGTTEQYF. The CDR3, as DNA: TGTGCCAGCAGTTACTCGAGCGGGACGACCGAGCAGTACTTC. The V call is TRBV6-5, the J call TRBJ2-7; TRBD2 matches at 7 bases. There are 14 residues in the CDR3. Trimming removed 0 bases from V and 6 bases from J; junction bases left unmatched: 5. Per the germline V gene, CDR1 is MNHEY and CDR2 is SVGAGI.

This sequence joins TRBV11-2 and TRBJ1-2, with D perhaps matching TRBD1 (6 bases). This CDR3 has 15 residues. CDR1 and CDR2 (germline): SGHAT, FQNNGV. Trimming took 2 bases from V and 5 from J, leaving 15 bases between them. CDR3: CASSLPLGQIYGYTF. CDR3 nucleotides: TGTGCCAGCAGCTTACCTTTAGGACAGATATATGGCTACACCTTC.

The genes are TRBV2 and TRBJ2-1; no clear D. Per the germline V gene, CDR1 is SNHLY and CDR2 is FYNNEI. The CDR3 is 14 amino acids. The V end was cut by 6 bases, the J end by 7 bases, with 16 bases between. The CDR3 is CASSVLDLSNEQFF. The CDR3 DNA follows: TGTGCCAGCAGCGTTCTGGACCTATCGAATGAGCAGTTCTTC.

This rearrangement joins TRBV28 to TRBJ1-3; D unresolved. Trimming took 8 bases from V and 0 from J, leaving 5 bases between them. Germline V CDR1 and CDR2: MDHEN, SYDVKM. The CDR3 sequence is 12 residues long. The CDR3 sequence is CASLSSGNTIYF. CDR3 DNA: TGTGCCAGCTTGAGCTCTGGAAACACCATATATTTT.

The rearrangement uses TRBV15 and TRBJ1-2; D perhaps matches TRBD1 (5 bases). Germline CDR1 and CDR2: LNHNV and YYDKDF (reference sequence). Trimming removed 3 bases from V and 8 bases from J, with 13 bases in between. The CDR3 has 13 amino acids. The CDR3 protein is CATSRASGLGYTF. As DNA, the CDR3 is TGTGCCACCAGCAGGGCCTCGGGGCTGGGCTACACCTTC.

This sequence joins TRBV4-2 and TRBJ1-2, with D tentatively TRBD1 (5 bases). The CDR3 is made up of 14 amino acids. CDR1 and CDR2 (germline): LGHNA, YNFKEQ. The V end was cut by 0 bases, the J end by 4 bases, with 9 bases between. The CDR3 reads CASSQDGTLYGYTF. The CDR3 DNA sequence: TGTGCCAGCAGCCAAGATGGGACTCTCTATGGCTACACCTTC.

This clone was seen more than once but under ten times. This chain links TRBV6-1 with TRBJ1-1, with no clear D. Germline V CDR1 and CDR2: MNHNS, SASEGT. The V and J ends lost 10 bases and 0 bases respectively, with 9 bases between them. The CDR3 runs to 12 residues. The CDR3 reads CAIERVNTEAFF. The CDR3 region has the DNA TGTGCCATCGAAAGGGTGAACACTGAAGCTTTCTTT.